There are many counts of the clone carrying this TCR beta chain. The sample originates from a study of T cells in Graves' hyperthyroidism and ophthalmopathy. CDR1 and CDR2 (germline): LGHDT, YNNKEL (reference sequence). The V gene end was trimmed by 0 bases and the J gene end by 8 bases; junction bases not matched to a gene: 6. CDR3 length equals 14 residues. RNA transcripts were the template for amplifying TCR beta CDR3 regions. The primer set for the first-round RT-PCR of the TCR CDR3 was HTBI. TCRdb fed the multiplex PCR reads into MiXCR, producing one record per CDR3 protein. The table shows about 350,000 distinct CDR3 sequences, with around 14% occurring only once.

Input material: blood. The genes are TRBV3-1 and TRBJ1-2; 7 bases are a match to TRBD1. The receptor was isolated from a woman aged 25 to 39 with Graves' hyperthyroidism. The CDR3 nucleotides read TGTGCCAGCAGCCAAGAGAGGACAGGACGAGGCTACACCTTC. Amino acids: CASSQERTGRGYTF.